This TCR beta chain stems from a study of OX40 agonist ivuxolimab in advanced cancers. About the investigation overall: Ivuxolimab, which targeted the costimulatory receptor OX40 (CD134), was an agonistic, fully human IgG2 monoclonal antibody. Intravenous ivuxolimab was administered to patients every 2 weeks at six dose levels: 0.01, 0.1, 0.3, 1.5, 3 and 10 mg/kg. Among the 50 to 55 dose-escalation patients, around 19 had hepatocellular carcinoma, 15 or so melanoma, 9 renal cell carcinoma and 9 head and neck cancer. In the dose-escalation cohort, roughly 82% of patients were male, and the mean age was around 60 years with a range of roughly 20 to 79. Prior anti-PD-1, anti-PD-L1 or anti-CTLA-4 therapy was permitted, and 40% of dose-escalation patients had received checkpoint inhibitors. Three dose-escalation patients achieved partial responses, one with hepatocellular carcinoma and two with cutaneous melanoma. Peripheral TCRbeta sequencing was intended to test whether TCR sequence diversity was altered and clonal T-cell expansion was caused by ivuxolimab. The paper describes the monotherapy dose-escalation part (N ≈ 52 patients) of the phase I trial of ivuxolimab. Broad study findings and their caveats: After ivuxolimab, CD8+ T cells had more expanded clones than CD4+ T cells on average. The antigen specificity of the peripheral T cells that underwent clonal expansion was not determined. At doses from 0.1 to 3.0 mg/kg, clonal expansion was seen in both CD4+ and CD8+ blood T cells between baseline and week 6. In partial responders in the 0.1-3.0 mg/kg groups, normalized peripheral clonal expansion was found to be among the lowest, especially among CD8+ T cells. Low levels of normalized T-cell clonal expansion were also seen in some patients who did not respond.

The trial excluded patients who had a history of autoimmune disease or who were on systemic immunosuppression. Peripheral blood for TCR sequencing was collected from all dose cohorts at baseline, on cycle 4 day 1, and on cycle 7 day 1. The samples were drawn from a first-in-human, open-label, multicenter phase I dose-escalation trial of ivuxolimab. Adults with locally advanced or metastatic head and neck squamous cell, hepatocellular, melanoma or renal cell carcinoma were enrolled in the trial. CD4+ and CD8+ T cells were sorted separately from peripheral blood before TCR sequencing. The CDR3 spans 12 residues, from the cysteine through the phenylalanine. The read is trimmed to its CDR3 DNA, 36 bases read in frame from base 1. The germline V end is reduced by 8 bases and the J end by 10 bases; junction bases left unmatched: 7. Reading the germline V gene gives CDR1 SGHTA and CDR2 FQGTGA. Genomic DNA was extracted from sorted cells for sequencing of the TCRbeta CDR3 region. The immunoSEQ Assay was used for sequencing of TCRbeta CDR3 regions. TCRdb limited this immuneACCESS table to in-frame rearrangements with V and J called. A share of clones is missing; checked studies link under half to unresolved V genes, and the rest is unexplained. Here the sample has around 70,000 clones; approximately 82% occur a single time. The biggest ten clones account for 0.9% to 1.4% of the sample.

In the case of this clone: Its antigen is still unknown. The record has no base qualities; no much larger clone is one base away.

This specimen consisted of CD4+ or CD8+ T cells sorted from blood, obtained in a trial of the OX40 agonist ivuxolimab. The chain employs TRBV7-3 and TRBJ2-3, and TRBD2 aligns with 9 junction nucleotides. The receptor comes from an adult with an advanced solid tumor such as melanoma, head and neck, liver or kidney cancer. The CDR3 reads CASGSLAGAQYF. The DNA sequence follows: TGTGCCAGCGGAAGCTTAGCGGGGGCGCAGTATTTT.